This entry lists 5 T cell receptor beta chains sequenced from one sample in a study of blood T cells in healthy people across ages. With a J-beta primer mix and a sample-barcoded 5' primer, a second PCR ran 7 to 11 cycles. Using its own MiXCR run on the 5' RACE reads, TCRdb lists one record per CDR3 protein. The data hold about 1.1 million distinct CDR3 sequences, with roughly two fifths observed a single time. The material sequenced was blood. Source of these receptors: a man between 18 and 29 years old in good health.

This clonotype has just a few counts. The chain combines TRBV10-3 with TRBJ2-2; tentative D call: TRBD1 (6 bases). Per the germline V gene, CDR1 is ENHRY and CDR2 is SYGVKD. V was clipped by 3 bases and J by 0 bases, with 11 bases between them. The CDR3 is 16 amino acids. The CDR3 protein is CAISDGDTSNTGELFF. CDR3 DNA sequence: TGTGCCATCAGTGACGGGGACACCTCGAACACCGGGGAGCTGTTTTTT.

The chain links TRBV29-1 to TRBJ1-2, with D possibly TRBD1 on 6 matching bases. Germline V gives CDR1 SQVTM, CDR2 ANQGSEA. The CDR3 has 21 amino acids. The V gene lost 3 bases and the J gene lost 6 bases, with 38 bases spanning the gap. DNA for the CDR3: TGCAGCGTTGACGACGGGGGACACCGGGGAGGAAGTCCTCGGCCTAGAAATGGCTACACCTTC. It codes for CSVDDGGHRGGSPRPRNGYTF. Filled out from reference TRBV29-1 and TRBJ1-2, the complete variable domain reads SAVISQKPSRDICQRGTSLTIQCQVDSQVTMMFWYRQQPGQSLTLIATANQGSEATYESGFVIDKFPISRPNLTFSTLTVSNMSPEDSSIYLCSVDDGGHRGGSPRPRNGYTFGSGTRLTVV.

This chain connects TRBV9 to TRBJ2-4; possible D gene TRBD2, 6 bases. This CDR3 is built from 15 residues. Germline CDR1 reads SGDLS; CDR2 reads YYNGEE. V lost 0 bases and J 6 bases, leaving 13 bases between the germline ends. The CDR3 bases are TGTGCCAGCAGCGTAGATGCGGGGACGGGAAACATTCAGTACTTC. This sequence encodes CASSVDAGTGNIQYF.

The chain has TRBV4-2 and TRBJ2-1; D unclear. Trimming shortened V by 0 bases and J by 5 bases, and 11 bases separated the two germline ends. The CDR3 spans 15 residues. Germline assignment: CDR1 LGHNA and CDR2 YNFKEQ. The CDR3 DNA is TGTGCCAGCAGCCAAGAAGGGCAGGCCGACAATGAGCAGTTCTTC. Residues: CASSQEGQADNEQFF.

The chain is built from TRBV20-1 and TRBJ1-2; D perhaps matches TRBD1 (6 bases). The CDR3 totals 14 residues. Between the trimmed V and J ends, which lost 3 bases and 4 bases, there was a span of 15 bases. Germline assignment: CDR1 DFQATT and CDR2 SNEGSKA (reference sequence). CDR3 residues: CSASRTGKLYGYTF. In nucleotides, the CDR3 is TGCAGTGCTAGCAGAACAGGGAAACTCTATGGCTACACCTTC.